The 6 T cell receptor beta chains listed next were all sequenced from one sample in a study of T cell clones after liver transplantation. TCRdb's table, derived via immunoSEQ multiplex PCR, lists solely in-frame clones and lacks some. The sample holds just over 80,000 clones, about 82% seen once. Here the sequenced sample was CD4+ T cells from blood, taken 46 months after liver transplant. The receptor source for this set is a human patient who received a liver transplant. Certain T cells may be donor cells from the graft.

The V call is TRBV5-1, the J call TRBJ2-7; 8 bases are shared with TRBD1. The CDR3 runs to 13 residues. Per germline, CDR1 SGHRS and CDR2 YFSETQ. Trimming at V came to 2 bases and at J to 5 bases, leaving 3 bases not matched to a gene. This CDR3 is CASSFRTGNEQYF. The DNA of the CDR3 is TGCGCCAGCAGCTTCCGGACAGGGAACGAGCAGTACTTC.

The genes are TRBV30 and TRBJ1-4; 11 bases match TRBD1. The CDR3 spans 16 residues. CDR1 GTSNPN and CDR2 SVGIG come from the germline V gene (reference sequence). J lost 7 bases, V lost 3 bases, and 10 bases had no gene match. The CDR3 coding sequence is TGTGCCTGGAGGGTGCTTGGGACAGGGGGTCGTGAAAAACTGTTTTTT. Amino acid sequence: CAWRVLGTGGREKLFF.

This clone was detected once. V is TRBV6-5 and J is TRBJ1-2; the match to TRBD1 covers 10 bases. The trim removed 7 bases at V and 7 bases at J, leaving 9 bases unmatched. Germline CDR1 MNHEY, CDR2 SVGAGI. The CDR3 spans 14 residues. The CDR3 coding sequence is TGTGCCAGCAAGGGGACAGGGGAGACGGGTGGCTACACCTTC. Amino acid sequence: CASKGTGETGGYTF.

The CDR3 protein is CATGVGSLRNTQYF. CDR3 bases: TGTGCCACTGGGGTAGGGAGTCTGAGGAATACGCAGTATTTT. The chain combines TRBV19 with TRBJ2-3; a weak D match, TRBD2 (5 bases). The V gene's germline CDR1 is LNHDA and CDR2 SQIVND (reference sequence). The CDR3 covers 14 residues. Trimming shortened V by 10 bases and J by 7 bases, and 21 bases separated the two germline ends.

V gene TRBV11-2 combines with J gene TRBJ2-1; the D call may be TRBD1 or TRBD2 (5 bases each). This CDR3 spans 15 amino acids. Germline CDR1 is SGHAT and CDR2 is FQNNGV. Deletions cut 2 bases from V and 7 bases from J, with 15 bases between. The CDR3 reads CASSLWGIGKNEQFF. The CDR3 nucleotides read TGTGCCAGCAGCTTATGGGGGATAGGGAAGAATGAGCAGTTCTTC.

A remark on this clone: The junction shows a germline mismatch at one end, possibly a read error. The CDR3 DNA sequence: TGTGCCAGCAGCCTCACCCGGGGGAACAGGGGGCGGCTGTCCTTC. Translation gives CASSLTRGNRGRLSF. The rearrangement links TRBV7-2 to TRBJ1-2; 9 nucleotides match TRBD1. CDR1 is SGHTA and CDR2 is FQGNSA in the germline V gene. The CDR3 is 15 residues long. Together with reference TRBV7-2 and TRBJ1-2, the CDR3 gives the full variable domain: GAGVSQSPSNKVTEKGKDVELRCDPISGHTALYWYRQSLGQGLEFLIYFQGNSAPDKSGLPSDRFSAERTGGSVSTLTIQRTQQEDSAVYLCASSLTRGNRGRLSFGSGTRLTVV.